The entry that follows covers one T cell receptor (beta chain) sequence. Antigen unknown. Measured with immunoSEQ multiplex PCR; TCRdb has only the in-frame clones, and not every one. The sample shows 70,000 to 80,000 clones, about 88% of them seen only once. The entry originates in a study of T cells in localized non-small cell lung cancer. Study-wide findings and caveats: Elevated blood T cell density was associated with longer overall survival.

The CDR3 has 13 amino acids. The ends were cut back, 1 base at V and 3 bases at J, with 6 bases in the middle. Germline V gives CDR1 LGHNA, CDR2 YNFKEQ. The V call is TRBV4-2, the J call TRBJ1-2; D perhaps matches TRBD1 (5 bases). The clonotype comes from a woman between 35 and 75 years old with stage I squamous cell lung carcinoma. The source was peripheral blood, collected before any cancer treatment. CDR3 in amino acids: CASSQGGYYGYTF. Written as DNA, the CDR3 is TGTGCCAGCAGCCAAGGGGGGTACTATGGCTACACCTTC.